Below are 9 T cell receptor beta chains sequenced from a single sample in a study of T-cell memory formation after mild COVID-19. TCRdb reprocessed the 5' RACE reads with MiXCR, giving one entry per CDR3 protein. The table shows approximately 98,000 distinct CDR3 sequences, with 18% occurring only once. Sequencing used PBMCs or a T cell subset sorted from them (not recorded which). These receptors originate from a man aged 18 to 30 who had mild COVID-19 (a few samples of this study predate the infection). Cell type and time point are not known.

This clonotype was detected only a few times. The rearrangement links TRBV12-3 or TRBV12-4 to TRBJ2-1, with D uncertain. Trimming took 6 bases from V and 1 from J, leaving 13 bases between them. The CDR3 has 15 amino acids. In DNA form, the CDR3 reads TGTGCCAGCAGCCCGGATTTGGGATCCTACAATGAGCAGTTCTTC. It codes for CASSPDLGSYNEQFF.

This clonotype was found many times. This sequence joins TRBV5-1 and TRBJ2-7; 8 nucleotides align to TRBD1. CDR1 is SGHRS and CDR2 is YFSETQ in the germline V gene. J gave up 3 bases and V 4 bases, and 6 bases lay outside the gene matches. The CDR3 sequence is 14 residues long. The CDR3 loop is CASSEQGEGYEQYF. The DNA of the CDR3 is TGCGCCAGCAGCGAACAGGGGGAAGGCTACGAGCAGTACTTC.

This rearrangement joins TRBV7-2 to TRBJ2-1; D unresolved. In germline, CDR1 is SGHTA, CDR2 FQGNSA. The V and J ends lost 0 bases and 4 bases respectively, with 4 bases between them. This CDR3 has 13 residues. The CDR3 loop reads CASSLAVYNEQFF. CDR3 coding DNA: TGTGCCAGCAGCTTAGCTGTGTACAATGAGCAGTTCTTC.

The chain couples TRBV11-1 to TRBJ1-1, with 8 positions matching TRBD1. Per germline, CDR1 SGHAT and CDR2 FQDESV (reference sequence). J was trimmed by 9 bases and V by 5 bases; bases with no gene match: 11. This CDR3 has 14 amino acids. CDR3 sequence (DNA): TGTGCCAGCAGCAGTGGACAGGGAAGTCGAAAAGCTTTCTTT. Its protein is CASSSGQGSRKAFF.

The chain recombines TRBV4-1 with TRBJ1-1; D uncertain. The CDR3 is 13 amino acids. The V and J ends lost 3 bases and 3 bases respectively, with 8 bases between them. The germline V gene has CDR1 MGHRA and CDR2 YSYEKL. CDR3 in DNA: TGCGCCAGCAGCCATCTATCGTACACTGAAGCTTTCTTT. Translation gives CASSHLSYTEAFF.

The chain couples TRBV6-5 to TRBJ2-1; 10 bases are a match to TRBD2. Trimming took 0 bases from V and 7 from J; bases not matched to a gene: 3. The germline V gene encodes CDR1 MNHEY and CDR2 SVGAGI. CDR3 length: 15 residues. CDR3 DNA: TGTGCCAGCAGTTACTCAGCGGGGGGGCCGAATGAGCAGTTCTTC. Its protein product is CASSYSAGGPNEQFF.

This chain connects TRBV7-3 to TRBJ1-1, with D perhaps matching TRBD1 (5 bases). Trimming took off 6 bases at V and 6 bases at J, with 17 bases between the two ends. In germline, CDR1 is SGHTA, CDR2 FQGTGA. The CDR3 contains 14 residues. Written as DNA, the CDR3 is TGTGCCAGCAGGGGAGGGGCTCGGACGGCTGAAGCTTTCTTT. It encodes CASRGGARTAEAFF.

Written as DNA, the CDR3 is TGTGCCAGCAGTTCCAGGGCCAGACCGCCATATCGTGAAGCTTTCTTT. This codes for CASSSRARPPYREAFF. This rearrangement joins TRBV12-3 or TRBV12-4 to TRBJ1-1; possibly TRBD1 for D (5 bases). Trimming removed 4 bases from V and 7 bases from J, with 22 bases in between. The CDR3 is made up of 16 amino acids.

This chain connects TRBV20-1 to TRBJ1-6; possibly TRBD1 for D (5 bases). In germline, CDR1 is DFQATT, CDR2 SNEGSKA (reference sequence). V lost 1 base and J lost 10, with 14 bases in between. The CDR3 covers 14 residues. DNA of the CDR3: TGCAGTGCTAGAGCGTGGGGCGCGGGATCACCCCTCCACTTT. Protein sequence: CSARAWGAGSPLHF.